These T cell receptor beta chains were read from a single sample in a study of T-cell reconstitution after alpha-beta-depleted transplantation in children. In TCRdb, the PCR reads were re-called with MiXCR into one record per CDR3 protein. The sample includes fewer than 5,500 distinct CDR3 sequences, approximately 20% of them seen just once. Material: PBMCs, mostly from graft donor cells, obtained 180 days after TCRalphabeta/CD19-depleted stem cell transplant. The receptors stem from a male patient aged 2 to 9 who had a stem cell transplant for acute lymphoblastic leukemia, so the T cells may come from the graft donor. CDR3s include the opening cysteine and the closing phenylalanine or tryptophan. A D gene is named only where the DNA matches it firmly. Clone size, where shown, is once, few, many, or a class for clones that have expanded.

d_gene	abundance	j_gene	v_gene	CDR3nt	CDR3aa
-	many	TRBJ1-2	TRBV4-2	TGTGCCAGCAGCCAAGATGAGGGACGCCGCTTCGGCTACACCTTC	CASSQDEGRRFGYTF
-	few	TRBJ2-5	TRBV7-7	TGTGCCAGCAGCCCCACTTGGGAGACCCAGTACTTC	CASSPTWETQYF
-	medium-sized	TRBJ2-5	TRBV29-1	TGCAGCTTCCTGCGGCGGACAAGCAGAGAGACCCAGTACTTC	CSFLRRTSRETQYF
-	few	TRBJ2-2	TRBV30	TGTGCCTGGAGTGTGAGTGGAAGGGGCACCGGGGAGCTGTTTTTT	CAWSVSGRGTGELFF
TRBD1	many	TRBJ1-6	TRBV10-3	TGTGCCATCGGGGAACCGGGACAGGGTCCTAATTCACCCCTCCACTTT	CAIGEPGQGPNSPLHF
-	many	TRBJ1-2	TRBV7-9	TGTGCCAGCAGCTTATATGGCTATGGCTACACCTTC	CASSLYGYGYTF
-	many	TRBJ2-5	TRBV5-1	TGCGCCAGCAGCTTGGACGAGACCCAGTACTTC	CASSLDETQYF
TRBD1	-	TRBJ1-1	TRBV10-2	TGCGCCAGCAGCGACAGGGGAACTGAAGCTTTCTTT	CASSDRGTEAFF
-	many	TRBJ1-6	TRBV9	TGTGCCAGCAGCGTTTATGATTATAATTCACCCCTCCACTTT	CASSVYDYNSPLHF
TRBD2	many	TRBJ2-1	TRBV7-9	TGTGCCAGCAGCTCCAGCGGGAGTCGGAATGAGCAGTTCTTC	CASSSSGSRNEQFF
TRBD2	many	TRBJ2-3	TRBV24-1	TGTGCCACCAGTGATGGGGCTAGCGGGAGGGTTCGTCACGATACGCAGTATTTT	CATSDGASGRVRHDTQYF
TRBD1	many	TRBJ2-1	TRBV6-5	TGTGCCAGCAGCCGGGACAGGGAGGAAGGGAATGAGCAGTTCTTC	CASSRDREEGNEQFF
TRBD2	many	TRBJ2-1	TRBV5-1	TGCGCCAGCAGACCGTCGAGACTAGCGGGAGGGCAGACGACCTACAATGAGCAGTTCTTC	CASRPSRLAGGQTTYNEQFF
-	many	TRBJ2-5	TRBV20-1	TGCAGTGCTAGCCCGGGTAGTGAAGAGACCCAGTACTTC	CSASPGSEETQYF
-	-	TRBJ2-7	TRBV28	TGTGCCAGCAGTTTTGTTGGTCGTCAGTACTTC	CASSFVGRQYF
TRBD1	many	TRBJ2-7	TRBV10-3	TGTGCCACCCGACAGGGGGCACTCGAGCAGTACTTC	CATRQGALEQYF
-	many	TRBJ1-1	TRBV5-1	TGCGCCAGCAGCTTAACGACAGGTCAACCTGAAGCTTTCTTT	CASSLTTGQPEAFF
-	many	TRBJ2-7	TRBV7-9	TGTGCGACCGGAGGAGTTAAAACCTACGAGCAGTACTTC	CATGGVKTYEQYF
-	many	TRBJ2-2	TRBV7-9	TGTGCCAGCAGGAGACTAGGCGGAGGGAGCACCGGGGAGCTGTTTTTT	CASRRLGGGSTGELFF
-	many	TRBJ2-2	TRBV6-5	TGTGCCAGCAGTTACTCGAGAGCAACCGGGAAACCCGGGGAGCTGTTTTTT	CASSYSRATGKPGELFF
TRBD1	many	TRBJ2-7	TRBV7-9	TGTGCCAGCAGTCCACAGGACAGGGGTTCCTACGAGCAGTACTTC	CASSPQDRGSYEQYF
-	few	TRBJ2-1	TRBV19	TGTGCCAGTAGTCGTCCGACTAGTAGCCCCAATGAGCAGTTCTTC	CASSRPTSSPNEQFF
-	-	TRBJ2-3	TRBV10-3	TGTGCCACTAGGGGAGGACAGCCGCACACAGATACGCAGTATTTT	CATRGGQPHTDTQYF
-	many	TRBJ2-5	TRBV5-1	TGCGCCAGCAGCCCCGGACCGAGCCAACAAGAGACCCAGTACTTC	CASSPGPSQQETQYF
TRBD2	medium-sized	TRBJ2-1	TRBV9	TGTGCCAGCAGCGTAGGAACGGGAGGGATACCCAATGAGCAGTTCTTC	CASSVGTGGIPNEQFF
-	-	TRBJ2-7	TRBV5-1	TGCGCCAGCAGCTATGACCCGCTACCGGACGAGCAGTACTTC	CASSYDPLPDEQYF
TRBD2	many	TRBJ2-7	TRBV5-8	TGTGCCAGCAGCGTGGGGGGGCTAGCGGGAGGGGGCCTCGTGCAGTACTTC	CASSVGGLAGGGLVQYF
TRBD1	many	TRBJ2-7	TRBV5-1	TGCGCCAGCAGCTCCCGACAGGGGTTTTCCTACGAGCAGTACTTC	CASSSRQGFSYEQYF
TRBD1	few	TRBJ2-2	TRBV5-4	TGTGCCAGCAGCCCAGGGGGCGCCGCCGGGGAGCTGTTTTTT	CASSPGGAAGELFF
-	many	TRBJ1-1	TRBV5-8	TGTGCCAGCAGCTTGGTCGGGGCGGGATCGGCCGCTGAAGCTTTCTTT	CASSLVGAGSAAEAFF
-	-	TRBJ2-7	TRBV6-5	TGTGCCAGCAGTTACGCGGGCCAGATGGACGAGCAGTACTTC	CASSYAGQMDEQYF
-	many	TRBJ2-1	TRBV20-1	TGCAGTGCTAGAGGGGCGGGGCGGCCTTACAATGAGCAGTTCTTC	CSARGAGRPYNEQFF
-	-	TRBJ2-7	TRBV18	TGTGCCAGCTCACCAGTGTTACACGGTGCTCCCTACGAGCAGTACTTC	CASSPVLHGAPYEQYF
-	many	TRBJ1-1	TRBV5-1	TGCGCCAGCAGCTTGCAGGCCGGGGGCACTGAAGCTTTCTTT	CASSLQAGGTEAFF
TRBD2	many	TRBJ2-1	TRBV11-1	TGTGCCAGCAGCTTAGATACCCACCCGGCTAGCGGGAGAGGACATGAGCAGTTCTTC	CASSLDTHPASGRGHEQFF
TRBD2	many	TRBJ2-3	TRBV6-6	TGTGCCAGCAGGATACCAGCGGGGAGCACAGATACGCAGTATTTT	CASRIPAGSTDTQYF
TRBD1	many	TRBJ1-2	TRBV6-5	TGTGCCAGCAGTTACTCTGGCGGCAGGGGGCGTTATGGCTACACCTTC	CASSYSGGRGRYGYTF
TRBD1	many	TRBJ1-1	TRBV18	TGTGCCAGCTCACCACTCCATTCCTTCGACAGGGCTCTTCTGGCCCGATTT	CASSPLHSFDRALLARF
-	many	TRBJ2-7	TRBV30	TGTGCCTGGTCTTCTGGGGTGTCCTACGAGCAGTACTTC	CAWSSGVSYEQYF
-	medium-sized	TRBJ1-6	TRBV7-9	TGTGCCAGCAGCCAACTCGACCCTAGCCCCCTCCACTTT	CASSQLDPSPLHF
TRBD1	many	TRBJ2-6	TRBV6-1	TGTGCCAGCAGTACACCCTCGGGACAGGGCCACGGGGCCAACGTCCTGACTTTC	CASSTPSGQGHGANVLTF
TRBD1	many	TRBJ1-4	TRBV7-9	TGTGCCAGCAGCCACCGACAGGGTTGGGAAAAACTGTTTTTT	CASSHRQGWEKLFF
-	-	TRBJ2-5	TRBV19	TGTGCCAGTAGTTACTACGGTCAAGAGACCCAGTACTTC	CASSYYGQETQYF
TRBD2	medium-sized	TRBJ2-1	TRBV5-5	TGTGCCAGCAGCTTGTATTGGGGCGGGAGCTCCTACAATGAGCAGTTCTTC	CASSLYWGGSSYNEQFF
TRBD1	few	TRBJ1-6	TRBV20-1	TGCAGTGCTAGGCCCGACAGGGTATATAATTCACCCCTCCACTTT	CSARPDRVYNSPLHF
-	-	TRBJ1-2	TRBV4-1	TGCGCCAGCAGCCAGTTGTTGGAAGGGGGAGATGGCTACACCTTC	CASSQLLEGGDGYTF